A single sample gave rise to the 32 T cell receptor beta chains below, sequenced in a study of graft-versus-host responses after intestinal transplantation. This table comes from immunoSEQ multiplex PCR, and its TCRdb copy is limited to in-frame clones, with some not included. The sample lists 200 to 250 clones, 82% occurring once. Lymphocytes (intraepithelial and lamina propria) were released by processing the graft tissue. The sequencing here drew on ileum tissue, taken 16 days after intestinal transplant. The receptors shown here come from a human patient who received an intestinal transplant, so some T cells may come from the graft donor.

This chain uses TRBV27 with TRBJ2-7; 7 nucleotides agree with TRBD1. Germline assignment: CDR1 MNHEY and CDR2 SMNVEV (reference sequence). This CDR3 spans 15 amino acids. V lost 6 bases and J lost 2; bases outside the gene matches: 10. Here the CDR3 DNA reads TGTGCCAGCAGGGAAGGACAGGCCCTGACCTACGAGCAGTACTTC. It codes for CASREGQALTYEQYF.

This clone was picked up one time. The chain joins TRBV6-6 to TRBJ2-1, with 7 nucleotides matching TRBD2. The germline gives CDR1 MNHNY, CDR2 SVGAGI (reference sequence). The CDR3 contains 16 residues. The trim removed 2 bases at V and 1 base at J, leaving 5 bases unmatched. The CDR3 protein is CASSYGEGTSYNEQFF. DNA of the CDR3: TGTGCCAGCAGTTACGGGGAGGGGACTTCCTACAATGAGCAGTTCTTC.

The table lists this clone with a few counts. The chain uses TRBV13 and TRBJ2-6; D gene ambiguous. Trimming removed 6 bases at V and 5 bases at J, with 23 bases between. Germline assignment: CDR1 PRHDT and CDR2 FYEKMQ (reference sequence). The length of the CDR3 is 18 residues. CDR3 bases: TGTGCCAGCAGTGCTGATAAGCTGGTACAAAGTCGGGCCAACGTCCTGACTTTC. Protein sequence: CASSADKLVQSRANVLTF.

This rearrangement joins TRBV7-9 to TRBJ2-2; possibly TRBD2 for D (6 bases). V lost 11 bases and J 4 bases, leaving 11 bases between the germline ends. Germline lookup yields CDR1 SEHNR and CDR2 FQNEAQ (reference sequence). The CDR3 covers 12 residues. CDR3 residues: CAPVAATGELFF. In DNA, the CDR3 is TGTGCCCCCGTAGCGGCCACCGGGGAGCTGTTTTTT.

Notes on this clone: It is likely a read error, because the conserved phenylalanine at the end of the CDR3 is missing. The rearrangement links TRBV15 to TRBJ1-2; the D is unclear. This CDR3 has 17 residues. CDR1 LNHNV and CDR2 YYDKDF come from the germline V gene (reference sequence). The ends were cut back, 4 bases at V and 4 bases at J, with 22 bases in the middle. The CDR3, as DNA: TGTGCCACCAGCAATGGGAAAGGGTGTGGAAAGACCTATGGCTACACCCTC. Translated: CATSNGKGCGKTYGYTL.

CDR3 in amino acids: CASSESSSGRGEQYF. DNA of the CDR3: TGTGCCAGCAGCGAGTCCTCTAGCGGGAGGGGCGAGCAGTACTTC. The chain employs TRBV2 and TRBJ2-7; 12 bases map to TRBD2. The germline gives CDR1 SNHLY, CDR2 FYNNEI. The trim removed 6 bases at V and 6 bases at J, leaving 9 bases unmatched. The CDR3 runs to 15 residues. Full variable domain (missing parts from reference TRBV2 and TRBJ2-7): EPEVTQTPSHQVTQMGQEVILRCVPISNHLYFYWYRQILGQKVEFLVSFYNNEISEKSEIFDDQFSVERPDGSNFTLKIRSTKLEDSAMYFCASSESSSGRGEQYFGPGTRLTVT.

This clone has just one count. This chain's CDR3 is CASGRGPPGYEQYF. CDR3 nucleotide sequence: TGTGCCAGCGGACGGGGCCCCCCTGGGTACGAGCAGTACTTC. The chain joins TRBV9 to TRBJ2-7; D could derive from TRBD1 or TRBD2 (5 bases each). Trimming took off 7 bases at V and 4 bases at J, with 18 bases between the two ends. Germline V gene lookup returns CDR1 SGDLS and CDR2 YYNGEE. The CDR3 is 14 residues long.

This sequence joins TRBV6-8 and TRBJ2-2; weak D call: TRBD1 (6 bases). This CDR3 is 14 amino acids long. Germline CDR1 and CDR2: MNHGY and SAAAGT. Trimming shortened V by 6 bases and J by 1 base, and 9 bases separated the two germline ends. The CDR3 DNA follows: TGTGCCAGCAGGAAGACAGGGAACACCGGGGAGCTGTTTTTT. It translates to CASRKTGNTGELFF.

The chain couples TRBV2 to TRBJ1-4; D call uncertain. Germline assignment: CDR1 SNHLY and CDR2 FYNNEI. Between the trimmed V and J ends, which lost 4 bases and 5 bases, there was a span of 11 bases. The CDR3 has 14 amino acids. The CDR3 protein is CASSGRPLNEKLFF. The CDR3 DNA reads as TGTGCCAGCAGTGGACGGCCTCTCAATGAAAAACTGTTTTTT.

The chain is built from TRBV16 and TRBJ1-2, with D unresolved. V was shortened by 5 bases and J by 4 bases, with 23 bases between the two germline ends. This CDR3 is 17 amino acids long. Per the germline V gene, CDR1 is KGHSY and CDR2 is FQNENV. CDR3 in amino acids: CASSGRRFVRKTYGYTF. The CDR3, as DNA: TGTGCCAGCAGCGGTAGGAGGTTCGTTAGAAAGACCTATGGCTACACCTTC.

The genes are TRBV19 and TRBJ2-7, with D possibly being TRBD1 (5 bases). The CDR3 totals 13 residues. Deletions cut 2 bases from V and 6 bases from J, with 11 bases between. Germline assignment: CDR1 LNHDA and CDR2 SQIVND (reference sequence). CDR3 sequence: CASSISGFREQYF. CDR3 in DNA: TGTGCCAGTAGTATATCAGGGTTCCGCGAGCAGTACTTC.

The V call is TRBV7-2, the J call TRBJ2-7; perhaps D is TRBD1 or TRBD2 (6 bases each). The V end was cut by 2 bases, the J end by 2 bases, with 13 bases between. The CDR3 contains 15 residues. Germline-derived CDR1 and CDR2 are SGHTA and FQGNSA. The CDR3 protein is CASSLLEGVAYEQYF. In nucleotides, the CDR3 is TGTGCCAGCAGCTTATTGGAGGGGGTGGCCTACGAGCAGTACTTC.

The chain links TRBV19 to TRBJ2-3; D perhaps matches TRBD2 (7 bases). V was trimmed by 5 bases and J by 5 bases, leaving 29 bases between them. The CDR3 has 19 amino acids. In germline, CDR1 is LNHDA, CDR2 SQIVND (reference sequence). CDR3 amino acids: CASSPHPRRAGAPGDTQYF. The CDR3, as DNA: TGTGCCAGTAGTCCCCACCCGCGGAGGGCGGGGGCCCCGGGAGATACGCAGTATTTT.

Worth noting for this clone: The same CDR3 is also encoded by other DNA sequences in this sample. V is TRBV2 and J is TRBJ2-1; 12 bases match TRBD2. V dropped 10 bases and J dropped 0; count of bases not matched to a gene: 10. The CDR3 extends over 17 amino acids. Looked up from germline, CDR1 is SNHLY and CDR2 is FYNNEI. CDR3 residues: CATGGLAGGLSYNEQFF. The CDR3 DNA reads TGTGCCACTGGGGGTCTAGCGGGGGGGCTCTCCTACAATGAGCAGTTCTTC.

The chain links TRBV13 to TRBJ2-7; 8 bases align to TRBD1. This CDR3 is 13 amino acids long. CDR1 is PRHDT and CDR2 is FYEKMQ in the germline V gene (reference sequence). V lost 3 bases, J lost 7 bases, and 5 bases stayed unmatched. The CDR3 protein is CASSFLQGEEQYF. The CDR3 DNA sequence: TGTGCCAGCAGCTTCCTACAGGGGGAAGAGCAGTACTTC. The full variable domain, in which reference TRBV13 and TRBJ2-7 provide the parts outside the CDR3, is AAGVIQSPRHLIKEKRETATLKCYPIPRHDTVYWYQQGPGQDPQFLISFYEKMQSDKGSIPDRFSAQQFSDYHSELNMSSLELGDSALYFCASSFLQGEEQYFGPGTRLTVT.

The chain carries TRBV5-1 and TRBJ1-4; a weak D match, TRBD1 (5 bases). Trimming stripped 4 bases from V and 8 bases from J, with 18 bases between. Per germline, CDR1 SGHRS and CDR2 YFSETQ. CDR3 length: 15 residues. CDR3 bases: TGCGCCAGCAGCCCGACGGGGGATACACGGGAAAAACTGTTTTTT. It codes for CASSPTGDTREKLFF.

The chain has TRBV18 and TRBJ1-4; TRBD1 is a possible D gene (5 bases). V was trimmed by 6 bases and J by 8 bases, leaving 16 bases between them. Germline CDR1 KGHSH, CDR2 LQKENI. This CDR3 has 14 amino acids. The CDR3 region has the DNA TGTGCCAGCTCCCCCGGGTCGAAGGGGGAAAAACTGTTTTTT. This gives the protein CASSPGSKGEKLFF.

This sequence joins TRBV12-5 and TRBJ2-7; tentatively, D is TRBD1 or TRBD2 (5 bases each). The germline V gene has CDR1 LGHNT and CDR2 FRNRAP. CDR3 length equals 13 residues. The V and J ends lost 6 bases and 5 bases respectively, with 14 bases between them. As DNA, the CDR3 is TGTGCTAGTGGCTGGGACGGAGTAAACGAGCAGTACTTC. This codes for CASGWDGVNEQYF. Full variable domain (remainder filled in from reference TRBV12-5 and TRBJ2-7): DARVTQTPRHKVTEMGQEVTMRCQPILGHNTVFWYRQTMMQGLELLAYFRNRAPLDDSGMPKDRFSAEMPDATLATLKIQPSEPRDSAVYFCASGWDGVNEQYFGPGTRLTVT.

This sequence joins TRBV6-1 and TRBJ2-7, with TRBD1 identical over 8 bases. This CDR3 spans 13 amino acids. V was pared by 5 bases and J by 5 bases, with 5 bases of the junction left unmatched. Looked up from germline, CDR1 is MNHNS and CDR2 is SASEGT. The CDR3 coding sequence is TGTGCCAGCAGTCGGGACAGGTCCGACGAGCAGTACTTC. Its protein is CASSRDRSDEQYF.

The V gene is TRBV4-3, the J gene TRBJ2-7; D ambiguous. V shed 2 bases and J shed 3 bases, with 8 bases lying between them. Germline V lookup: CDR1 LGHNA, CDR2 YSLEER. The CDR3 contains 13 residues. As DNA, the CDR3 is TGCGCCAGCAGCCAAACTCGGAACTACGAGCAGTACTTC. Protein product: CASSQTRNYEQYF.

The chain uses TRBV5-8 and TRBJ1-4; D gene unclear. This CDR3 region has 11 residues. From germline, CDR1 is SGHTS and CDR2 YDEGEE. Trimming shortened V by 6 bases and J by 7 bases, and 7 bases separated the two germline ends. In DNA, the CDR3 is TGTGCCAGCAAAAGGGCTGAAAAACTGTTTTTT. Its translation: CASKRAEKLFF.

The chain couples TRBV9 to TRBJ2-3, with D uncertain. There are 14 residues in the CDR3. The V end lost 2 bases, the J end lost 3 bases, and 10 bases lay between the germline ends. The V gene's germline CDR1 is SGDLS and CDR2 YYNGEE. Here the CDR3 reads CASSVGYGTDTQYF. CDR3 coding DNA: TGTGCCAGCAGCGTGGGGTATGGGACAGATACGCAGTATTTT.

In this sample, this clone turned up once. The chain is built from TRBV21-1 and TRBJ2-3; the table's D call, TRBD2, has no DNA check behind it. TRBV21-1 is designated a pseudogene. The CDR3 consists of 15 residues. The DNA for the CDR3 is TGTGCCAGCAGATTTAGACTAGTCATGCAAGATACGCAGTATTTT. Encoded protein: CASRFRLVMQDTQYF.

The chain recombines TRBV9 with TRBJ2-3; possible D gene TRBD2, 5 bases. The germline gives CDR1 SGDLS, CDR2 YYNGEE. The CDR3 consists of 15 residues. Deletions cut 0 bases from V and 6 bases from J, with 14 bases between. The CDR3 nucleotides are TGTGCCAGCAGCGTAGGGCCCGGGGAGAGGGATACGCAGTATTTT. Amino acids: CASSVGPGERDTQYF.

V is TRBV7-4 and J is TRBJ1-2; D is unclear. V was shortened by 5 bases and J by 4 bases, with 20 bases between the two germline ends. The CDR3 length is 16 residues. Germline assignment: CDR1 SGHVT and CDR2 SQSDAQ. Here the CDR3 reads CASSAQPARKTYGYTF. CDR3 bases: TGTGCCAGCAGCGCGCAGCCAGCTCGAAAGACCTATGGCTACACCTTC. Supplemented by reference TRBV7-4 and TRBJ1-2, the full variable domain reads GAGVSQSPRYKVAKRGRDVALRCDSISGHVTLYWYRQTLGQGSEVLTYSQSDAQRDKSGRPSGRFSAERPERSVSTLKIQRTEQGDSAVYLCASSAQPARKTYGYTFGSGTRLTVV.

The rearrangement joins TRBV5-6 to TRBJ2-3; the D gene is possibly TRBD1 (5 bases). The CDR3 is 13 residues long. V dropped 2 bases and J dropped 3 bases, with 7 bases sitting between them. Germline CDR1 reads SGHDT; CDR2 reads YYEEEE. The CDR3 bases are TGTGCCAGCAGCTTACCAGGGACAGATACGCAGTATTTT. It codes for CASSLPGTDTQYF.

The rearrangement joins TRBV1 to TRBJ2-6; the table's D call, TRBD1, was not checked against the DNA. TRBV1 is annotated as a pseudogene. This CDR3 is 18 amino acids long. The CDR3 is CTSSILSCAQSRANVLTF. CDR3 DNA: TGCACCAGCAGTATATTAAGTTGTGCACAAAGTCGGGCCAACGTCCTGACTTTC.

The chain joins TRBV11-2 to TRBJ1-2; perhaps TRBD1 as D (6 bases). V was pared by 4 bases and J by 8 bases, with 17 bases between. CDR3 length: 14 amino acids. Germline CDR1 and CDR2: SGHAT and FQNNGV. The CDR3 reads CASSYDRTILGYTF. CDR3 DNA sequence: TGTGCCAGCAGCTATGACAGGACGATTCTCGGCTACACCTTC.

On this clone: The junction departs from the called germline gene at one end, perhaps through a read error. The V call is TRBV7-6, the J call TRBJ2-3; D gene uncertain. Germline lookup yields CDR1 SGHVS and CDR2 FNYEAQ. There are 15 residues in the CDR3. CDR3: CAGSLALRDTDTQYF. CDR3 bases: TGTGCCGGCAGCCTCGCCCTTAGGGATACAGATACGCAGTATTTT.

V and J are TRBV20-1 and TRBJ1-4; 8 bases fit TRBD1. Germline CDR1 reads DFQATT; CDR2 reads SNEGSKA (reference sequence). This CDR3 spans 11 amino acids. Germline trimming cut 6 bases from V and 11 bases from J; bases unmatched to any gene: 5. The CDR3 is CSARRGQKLFF. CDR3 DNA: TGCAGTGCCCGCAGGGGGCAGAAACTGTTTTTT.

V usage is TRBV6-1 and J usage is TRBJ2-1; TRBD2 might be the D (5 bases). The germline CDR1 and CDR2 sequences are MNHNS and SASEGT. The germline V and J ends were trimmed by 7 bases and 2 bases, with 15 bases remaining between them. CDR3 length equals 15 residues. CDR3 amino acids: CASKRVAFPYNEQFF. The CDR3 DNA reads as TGTGCCAGCAAAAGAGTAGCGTTCCCCTACAATGAGCAGTTCTTC.

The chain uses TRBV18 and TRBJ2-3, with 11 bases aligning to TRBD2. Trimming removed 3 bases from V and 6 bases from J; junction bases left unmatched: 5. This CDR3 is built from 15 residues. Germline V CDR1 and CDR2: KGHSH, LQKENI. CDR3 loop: CASSPSGGARDTQYF. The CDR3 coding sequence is TGTGCCAGCTCACCTAGCGGGGGGGCCCGGGATACGCAGTATTTT.